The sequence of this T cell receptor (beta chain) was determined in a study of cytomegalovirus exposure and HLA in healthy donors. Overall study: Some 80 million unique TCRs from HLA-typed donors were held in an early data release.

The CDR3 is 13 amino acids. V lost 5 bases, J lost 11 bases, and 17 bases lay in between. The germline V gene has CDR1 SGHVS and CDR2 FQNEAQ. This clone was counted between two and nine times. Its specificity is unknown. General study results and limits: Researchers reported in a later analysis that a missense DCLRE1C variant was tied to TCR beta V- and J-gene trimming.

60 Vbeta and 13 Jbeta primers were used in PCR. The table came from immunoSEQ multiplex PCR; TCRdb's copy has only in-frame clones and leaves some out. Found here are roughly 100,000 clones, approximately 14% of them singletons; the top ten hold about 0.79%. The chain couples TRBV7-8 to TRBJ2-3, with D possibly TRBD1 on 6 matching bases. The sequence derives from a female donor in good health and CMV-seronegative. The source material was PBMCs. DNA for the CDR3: TGTGCCAGCAGCCCTAGGGTCAGGACAGTGCAGTATTTT. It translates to CASSPRVRTVQYF.